This entry lists 19 T cell receptor beta chains sequenced from one sample in a study of T-cell memory formation after mild COVID-19. Each CDR3 protein gets one entry after TCRdb re-called the 5' RACE reads with MiXCR. The sample carries about 500,000 distinct CDR3 sequences, roughly 21% recorded once. The sequenced sample was PBMCs or a T cell subset sorted from them (not recorded which). The source of these receptors is an adult woman who had mild COVID-19 (a few samples of this study predate the infection). Cell type and time point are not known.

The chain employs TRBV5-1 and TRBJ2-7; perhaps TRBD2 as D (5 bases). The CDR3 consists of 13 residues. Germline values: CDR1 SGHRS, CDR2 YFSETQ. V lost 0 bases, J lost 3 bases, and 7 bases lay in between. The CDR3 DNA sequence: TGCGCCAGCAGCTTGGCCGACTACTACGAGCAGTACTTC. Translation: CASSLADYYEQYF.

This sequence joins TRBV12-3 or TRBV12-4 and TRBJ1-5, with TRBD1 matching over 8 bases. The CDR3 has 17 amino acids. With V trimmed by 3 bases and J by 6 bases, 13 bases remained unmatched. The CDR3 region is CASSFRTGFTSSQPQHF. CDR3 sequence (DNA): TGTGCCAGCAGTTTCCGGACAGGGTTTACCTCCAGTCAGCCCCAGCATTTT.

The chain combines TRBV7-6 with TRBJ2-5; D is undetermined. This CDR3 is 15 amino acids long. The V end was cut by 1 base, the J end by 1 base, with 10 bases between. CDR1 is SGHVS, CDR2 FNYEAQ, per germline. The CDR3 DNA sequence: TGTGCCAGCAGCTTAGGGCGGAACTTCCAAGAGACCCAGTACTTC. Amino acids: CASSLGRNFQETQYF.

This chain joins TRBV12-3 or TRBV12-4 and TRBJ2-1; 7 nucleotides match TRBD1. J was trimmed by 7 bases and V by 6 bases; bases with no gene match: 6. The CDR3 is 13 residues long. The CDR3 bases are TGTGCCAGCAGGTACGGGACAGCGAATGAGCAGTTCTTC. It encodes CASRYGTANEQFF.

The chain employs TRBV2 and TRBJ1-4, with a possible D match to TRBD1 (5 bases). The V and J ends lost 6 bases and 5 bases respectively, with 10 bases between them. The CDR3 runs to 13 residues. CDR1 SNHLY and CDR2 FYNNEI come from the germline V gene. CDR3 in amino acids: CASRYRLNEKLFF. In DNA form, the CDR3 reads TGTGCCAGCAGGTACAGGCTAAATGAAAAACTGTTTTTT. Based on the CDR3 plus reference TRBV2 and TRBJ1-4, the full variable domain is EPEVTQTPSHQVTQMGQEVILRCVPISNHLYFYWYRQILGQKVEFLVSFYNNEISEKSEIFDDQFSVERPDGSNFTLKIRSTKLEDSAMYFCASRYRLNEKLFFGSGTQLSVL.

This clonotype occurred a few times. The V call is TRBV12-3 or TRBV12-4, the J call TRBJ2-7, with D possibly TRBD2 on 6 matching bases. This CDR3 is built from 15 residues. V was clipped by 5 bases and J by 2 bases, with 16 bases between them. The CDR3 protein is CASSQAAGWTYEQYF. The CDR3 region has the DNA TGTGCCAGCAGTCAGGCGGCGGGGTGGACCTACGAGCAGTACTTC.

This clonotype was detected a few times. CDR3 DNA sequence: TGCGCCAGCAGCCACGTGGGACAGGGGGCATGGGGCACTGAAGCTTTCTTT. Translating it yields CASSHVGQGAWGTEAFF. This chain connects TRBV4-1 to TRBJ1-1, with 12 nucleotides matching TRBD1. Trimming took 3 bases from V and 4 from J; bases not matched to a gene: 9. CDR1 and CDR2 from the germline V gene are MGHRA and YSYEKL. This CDR3 comprises 17 residues.

This clonotype was observed a handful of times. The chain links TRBV29-1 to TRBJ1-2, with a possible D match to TRBD1 (5 bases). Trimming cost V 3 bases and J 9 bases, with 14 bases left between them. The CDR3 has 12 amino acids. From germline, CDR1 is SQVTM and CDR2 ANQGSEA. In nucleotides, the CDR3 is TGCAGCGTTGACGGGGCAGGATGGAGCTACACCTTC. It specifies CSVDGAGWSYTF.

This rearrangement joins TRBV2 to TRBJ2-1, with 10 positions matching TRBD1. The V gene's germline CDR1 is SNHLY and CDR2 FYNNEI. The CDR3 is made up of 17 amino acids. Trimming at V came to 9 bases and at J to 4 bases, leaving 15 bases not matched to a gene. The CDR3 DNA reads as TGTGCCAGAACGAGGATCGGGGACAGGGGAATTTACAATGAGCAGTTCTTC. It is translated as CARTRIGDRGIYNEQFF.

The chain is built from TRBV18 and TRBJ2-6; D unresolved. V lost 2 bases and J 0 bases, leaving 17 bases between the germline ends. CDR1 is KGHSH, CDR2 LQKENI, per germline. This CDR3 contains 19 residues. The CDR3 nucleotides read TGTGCCAGCTCACCAATCTATTACAGAGCTAACTCTGGGGCCAACGTCCTGACTTTC. This gives the protein CASSPIYYRANSGANVLTF. Variable domain in full (rest from reference TRBV18 and TRBJ2-6): NAGVMQNPRHLVRRRGQEARLRCSPMKGHSHVYWYRQLPEEGLKFMVYLQKENIIDESGMPKERFSAEFPKEGPSILRIQQVVRGDSAAYFCASSPIYYRANSGANVLTFGAGSRLTVL.

This clonotype was counted only a few times. A much larger clone lies one base from this, so it may be a read error. The DNA of the CDR3 is TGTGCCAGCAGATTACCCGGGGAGCTGTTTTTT. Translated, it gives CASRLPGELFF. The chain uses TRBV6-1 and TRBJ2-2; D not certain. The CDR3 sequence is 11 residues long. Germline V CDR1 and CDR2: MNHNS, SASEGT. Deletions cut 6 bases from V and 6 bases from J, with 5 bases between.

This clonotype was counted a few times. The chain recombines TRBV5-1 with TRBJ1-1; no definite D call. The CDR3 loop spans 14 amino acids. Trimming pared 0 bases from V and 11 bases from J, leaving 17 bases between. The germline gives CDR1 SGHRS, CDR2 YFSETQ. CDR3 loop: CASSLAVESSEAFF. CDR3 coding DNA: TGCGCCAGCAGCTTGGCCGTTGAGTCTTCGGAGGCTTTCTTT.

This chain uses TRBV20-1 with TRBJ2-3, with 13 bases fitting TRBD2. The ends lost 3 bases at V and 1 base at J; junction bases unmatched: 4. This CDR3 is 16 amino acids long. Germline assignment: CDR1 DFQATT and CDR2 SNEGSKA (reference sequence). The CDR3 spells CSASPGTSGGTDTQYF. CDR3 nucleotides: TGCAGTGCTAGTCCCGGGACTAGCGGGGGCACAGATACGCAGTATTTT.

The gene calls are TRBV30 and TRBJ2-7, with 14 bases aligning to TRBD2. Germline CDR1 reads GTSNPN; CDR2 reads SVGIG (reference sequence). Trimming took 2 bases from V and 0 from J; bases not matched to a gene: 12. The CDR3 is 19 amino acids. The CDR3 region has the DNA TGTGCCTGGAGTAAAGCGGGACTAGCGGGGGCAGCGAGCTCCTACGAGCAGTACTTC. Translated, it gives CAWSKAGLAGAASSYEQYF.

The genes are TRBV29-1 and TRBJ2-1; 14 positions agree with TRBD2. The CDR3 extends over 16 amino acids. Germline CDR1 and CDR2: SQVTM and ANQGSEA. Trimming at V came to 4 bases and at J to 6 bases, leaving 8 bases not matched to a gene. The CDR3 bases are TGCAGCGTTGGTAGGGTGGGACTAGCGGGAGCCAATGAGCAGTTCTTC. It specifies CSVGRVGLAGANEQFF.

This clonotype occurred a few times. The chain links TRBV20-1 to TRBJ1-2; 7 nucleotides match TRBD1. Germline loops: CDR1 DFQATT, CDR2 SNEGSKA (reference sequence). CDR3 length: 16 amino acids. The trim removed 5 bases at V and 4 bases at J, leaving 16 bases unmatched. CDR3 bases: TGCAGTGCTGAGGGGGCCCGGATCAACGCGGGCTATGGCTACACCTTC. Its translation: CSAEGARINAGYGYTF.

This chain uses TRBV5-5 with TRBJ2-1, with 9 bases fitting TRBD1. Germline V lookup: CDR1 SGHKS, CDR2 YYEKEE (reference sequence). Trimming took 4 bases from V and 3 from J; bases not matched to a gene: 11. The CDR3 sequence is 17 residues long. The DNA of the CDR3 is TGTGCCAGCAGCCCGACGGGACAGGGATTAGGCTACAATGAGCAGTTCTTC. This encodes CASSPTGQGLGYNEQFF.

V usage is TRBV7-9 and J usage is TRBJ1-2, with TRBD1 identical over 11 bases. The length of the CDR3 is 14 residues. Germline trimming cut 1 base from V and 6 bases from J; bases unmatched to any gene: 1. The germline V gene has CDR1 SEHNR and CDR2 FQNEAQ (reference sequence). The CDR3 loop is CASSLGDRGNGYTF. The CDR3 DNA reads TGTGCCAGCAGCTTAGGGGACAGGGGGAATGGCTACACCTTC.

The V call is TRBV7-9, the J call TRBJ2-7; D possibly corresponds to TRBD2 (5 bases). This CDR3 is built from 14 residues. Germline CDR1 SEHNR, CDR2 FQNEAQ (reference sequence). Deletions cut 3 bases from V and 2 bases from J, with 11 bases between. CDR3 DNA: TGTGCCAGCAGCTTTGCCGCCGGGACCTACGAGCAGTACTTC. It encodes CASSFAAGTYEQYF.